This paragraph covers one T cell receptor beta chain sequence. Participants came from around 25 US areas, aged roughly 18 to 95 years. Categorization into cohorts depended on clinical history that participants reported. Germline CDR1 reads SNHLY; CDR2 reads FYNNEI. The CDR3 totals 14 residues. With 4 bases removed from V and 0 bases from J, the gap between germline ends came to 10 bases. Original data processing: Using reference gene primer amplification, nucleated cell counts were estimated. Data came from immunoSEQ multiplex PCR; TCRdb stores just in-frame clones and leaves some out. V and J calls and clone size are given by that table; D and trimming were obtained from the DNA. Of hundreds of thousands of clones in the sample, 80% to 90% are singletons; the top ten hold under 2.5%. The data stem from a study of blood T cell repertoires in COVID-19. In the study overall: T cells, B-cell-depleted T cells, or PBMCs provided the cDNA or gDNA that served as material.

This TCR derives from a woman aged 18 to 35 who had recovered from COVID-19. The chain recombines TRBV2 with TRBJ2-7; no firm D call. Source material: PBMCs or T cells enriched from blood (not recorded which). CDR3 loop: CASSGGRISYEQYF. In DNA, the CDR3 is TGTGCCAGCAGTGGTGGCAGGATCTCCTACGAGCAGTACTTC.